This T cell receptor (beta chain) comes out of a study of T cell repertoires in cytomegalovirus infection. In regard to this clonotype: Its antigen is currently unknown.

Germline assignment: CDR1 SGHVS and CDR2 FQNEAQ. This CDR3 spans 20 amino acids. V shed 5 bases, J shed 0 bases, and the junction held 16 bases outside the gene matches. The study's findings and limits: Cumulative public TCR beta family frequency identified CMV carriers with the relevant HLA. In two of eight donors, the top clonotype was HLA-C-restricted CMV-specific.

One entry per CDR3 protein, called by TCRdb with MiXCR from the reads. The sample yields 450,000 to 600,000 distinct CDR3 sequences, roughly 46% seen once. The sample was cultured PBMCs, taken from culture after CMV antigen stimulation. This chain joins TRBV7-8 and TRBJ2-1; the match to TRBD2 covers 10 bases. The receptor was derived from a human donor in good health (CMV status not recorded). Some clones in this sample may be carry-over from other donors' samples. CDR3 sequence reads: CASSVRSGGALRSSYNEQFF. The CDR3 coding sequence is TGTGCCAGCAGCGTCCGGAGCGGGGGGGCCCTACGGAGCTCCTACAATGAGCAGTTCTTC.